Sequencing of this T cell receptor (beta chain) was carried out in a study of OX40 agonist ivuxolimab in advanced cancers. The overall study: Patient treatment consisted of intravenous ivuxolimab administration every 2 weeks at 0.01 to 10 mg/kg. Study-wide findings and caveats: Nonresponders, in some cases, also had low normalized T-cell clonal expansion. In general, CD8+ T cells held more expanded clones than CD4+ did, on average.

Generated by immunoSEQ multiplex PCR, the TCRdb table keeps only in-frame clones and is missing some. Among approximately 58,000 clones listed, approximately 90% were seen once. A note on this clone: Its matching antigen is unknown.

Autoimmune disease history or systemic immunosuppression led to patient exclusion. Sequenced material: CD4+ or CD8+ T cells sorted from blood, taken in a trial of the OX40 agonist ivuxolimab. This TCR derives from an adult with an advanced solid tumor such as melanoma, head and neck, liver or kidney cancer.

CDR3 DNA: TGTGCCAGTAGTATAGGAACTAACTATGGCTACACCTTC. Amino acids: CASSIGTNYGYTF. The chain employs TRBV19 and TRBJ1-2; unclear D gene. Germline V gene data show CDR1 as LNHDA and CDR2 as SQIVND (reference sequence). Trimming removed 1 base at V and 0 bases at J, with 3 bases between. The CDR3 is made up of 13 amino acids.